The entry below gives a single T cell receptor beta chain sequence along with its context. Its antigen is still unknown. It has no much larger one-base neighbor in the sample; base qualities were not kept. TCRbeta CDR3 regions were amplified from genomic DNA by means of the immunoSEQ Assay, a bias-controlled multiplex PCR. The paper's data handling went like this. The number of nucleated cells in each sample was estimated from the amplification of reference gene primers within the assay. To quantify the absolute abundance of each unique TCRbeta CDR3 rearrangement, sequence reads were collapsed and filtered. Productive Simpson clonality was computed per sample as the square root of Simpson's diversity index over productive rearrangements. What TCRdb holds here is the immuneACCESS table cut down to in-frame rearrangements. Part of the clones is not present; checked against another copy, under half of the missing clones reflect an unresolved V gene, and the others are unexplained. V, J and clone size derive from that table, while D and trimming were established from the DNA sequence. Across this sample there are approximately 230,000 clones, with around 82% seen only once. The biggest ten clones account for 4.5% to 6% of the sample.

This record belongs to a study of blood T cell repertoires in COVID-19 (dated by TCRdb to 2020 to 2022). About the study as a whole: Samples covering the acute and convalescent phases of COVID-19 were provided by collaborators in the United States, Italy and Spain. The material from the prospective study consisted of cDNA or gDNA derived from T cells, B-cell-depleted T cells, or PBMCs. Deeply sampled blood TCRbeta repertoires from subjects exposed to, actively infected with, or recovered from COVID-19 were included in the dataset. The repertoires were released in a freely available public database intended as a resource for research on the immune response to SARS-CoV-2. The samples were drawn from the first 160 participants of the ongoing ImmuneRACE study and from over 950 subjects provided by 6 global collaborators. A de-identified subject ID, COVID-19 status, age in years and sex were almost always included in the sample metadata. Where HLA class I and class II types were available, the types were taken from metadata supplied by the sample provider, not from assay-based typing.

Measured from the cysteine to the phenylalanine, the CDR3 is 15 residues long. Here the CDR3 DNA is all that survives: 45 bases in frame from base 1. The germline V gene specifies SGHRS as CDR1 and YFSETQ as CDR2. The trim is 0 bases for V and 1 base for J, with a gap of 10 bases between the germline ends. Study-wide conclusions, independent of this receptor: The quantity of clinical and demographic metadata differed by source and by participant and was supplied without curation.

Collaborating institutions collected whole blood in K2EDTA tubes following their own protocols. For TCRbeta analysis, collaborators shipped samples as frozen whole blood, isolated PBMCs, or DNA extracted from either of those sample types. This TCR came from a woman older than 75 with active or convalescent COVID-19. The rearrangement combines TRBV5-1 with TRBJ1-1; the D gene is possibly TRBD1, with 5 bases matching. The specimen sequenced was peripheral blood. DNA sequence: TGCGCCAGCAGCTTGGACCAGGGAAGGAACACTGAAGCTTTCTTT. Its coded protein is CASSLDQGRNTEAFF.